This passage covers 26 T cell receptor beta chains from one sample sequenced in a study of shared clonotypes between healthy human individuals. Sequencing used immunoSEQ multiplex PCR; TCRdb keeps in-frame clones, though not all of them. The table records roughly 760,000 clones, approximately 79% of them present only once. Input material: memory CD4+ T cells sorted from blood. Noted subset: CD45RA-negative fraction. These receptors all come from a woman in her twenties or thirties in good health.

This clone has just one count. The chain is built from TRBV27 and TRBJ1-6; TRBD1 agrees at 7 bases. This CDR3 has 14 residues. The germline CDR1 and CDR2 sequences are MNHEY and SMNVEV (reference sequence). V lost 5 bases to trimming and J lost 12 bases; unmatched junction nucleotides: 10. Here the CDR3 DNA reads TGTGCCAGCAGTACGACAGGGAGGGACGAACCCCTCCACTTT. This gives the protein CASSTTGRDEPLHF.

This chain connects TRBV29-1 to TRBJ2-5, with 8 bases aligning to TRBD1. The end of the DNA fits TRBJ2-7 better, so the J call may be wrong. The V gene's germline CDR1 is SQVTM and CDR2 ANQGSEA. This CDR3 region has 13 residues. The CDR3 region is CSAIRDRSYEQYF. DNA for the CDR3: TGCAGCGCTATCCGGGACAGGTCCTACGAGCAGTACTTC.

The genes are TRBV5-1 and TRBJ2-3; 10 nucleotides line up with TRBD2. The CDR3 spans 17 residues. The germline CDR1 and CDR2 sequences are SGHRS and YFSETQ. The trim removed 2 bases at V and 2 bases at J, leaving 8 bases unmatched. CDR3 sequence reads: CASSFGLLAGFTDTQYF. CDR3 DNA: TGCGCCAGCAGCTTCGGACTACTAGCGGGGTTCACAGATACGCAGTATTTT.

As regards this clone: This may be a read error, as it is one base from a much larger clone. In the same sample, other DNA sequences code for this CDR3. The V gene is TRBV27, the J gene TRBJ1-2, with D maybe TRBD1 (5 bases). This CDR3 region has 13 residues. Germline V gene data show CDR1 as MNHEY and CDR2 as SMNVEV (reference sequence). Trimming removed 6 bases from V and 6 bases from J, with 14 bases in between. CDR3 amino acids: CASRLQGADGYTF. In DNA form, the CDR3 reads TGTGCCAGCAGATTACAAGGGGCTGATGGCTACACCTTC.

This chain joins TRBV19 and TRBJ2-2, with a weak D call TRBD2 (7 bases). The ends were cut back, 3 bases at V and 6 bases at J, with 17 bases in the middle. The CDR3 totals 16 residues. Germline-derived CDR1 and CDR2 are LNHDA and SQIVND (reference sequence). This CDR3 reads CASSMEGGRWAGELFF. The CDR3 nucleotides read TGTGCCAGTAGTATGGAGGGGGGGCGCTGGGCCGGGGAGCTGTTTTTT.

As regards this clone: The junction differs from germline at one of its ends, possibly a read error. The genes are TRBV6-1 and TRBJ1-5; tentative D call: TRBD1 (6 bases). The germline V gene has CDR1 MNHNS and CDR2 SASEGT. The CDR3 has 15 residues. The DNA for the CDR3 is TGTGCCAGCAGCGAAGAACAGGGATGGCATCAGCCCCAGCATTTT. It encodes CASSEEQGWHQPQHF.

The V gene is TRBV28, the J gene TRBJ2-1; the match to TRBD2 covers 8 bases. After removal of 1 base from V and 8 bases from J, the junction contained 10 bases not matched to a gene. This CDR3 spans 16 amino acids. Per germline, CDR1 MDHEN and CDR2 SYDVKM. The DNA for the CDR3 is TGTGCCAGCAGTTTATCCGGGCTAGCGGGTTCAGATGAGCAGTTCTTC. It translates to CASSLSGLAGSDEQFF.

Comments on this clone: The identical CDR3 is also encoded by other nucleotide sequences in the sample. The chain uses TRBV11-2 and TRBJ1-1; D might be TRBD1 (5 bases). Germline V gives CDR1 SGHAT, CDR2 FQNNGV. V was cut by 5 bases and J by 5 bases, with 12 bases left in between. This CDR3 is 13 amino acids long. As DNA, the CDR3 is TGTGCCAGCAGCCGTGGGGGGGGGACTGAAGCTTTCTTT. It codes for CASSRGGGTEAFF.

This clone was recorded many times. As DNA, the CDR3 is TGTGCCAGCGCGGTAGCGGCCGATATCAACAATGAGCAGTTCTTC. Protein product: CASAVAADINNEQFF. V is TRBV6-5 and J is TRBJ2-1; D is perhaps TRBD2 (6 bases). CDR1 is MNHEY and CDR2 is SVGAGI in the germline V gene. CDR3 length: 15 residues. Between the trimmed V and J ends, which lost 8 bases and 5 bases, there was a span of 19 bases.

Note on this clone: Other DNA variants within this sample encode the same CDR3. The CDR3 DNA reads TGTGCCAGTAGTATAGTTGGCTACGAGCAGTACTTC. Translating it yields CASSIVGYEQYF. This rearrangement joins TRBV19 to TRBJ2-7; no clear D. V was clipped by 1 base and J by 3 bases, with 4 bases between them. Germline V CDR1 and CDR2: LNHDA, SQIVND (reference sequence). This CDR3 is 12 amino acids long.

The V and J genes are TRBV30 and TRBJ2-2; 8 nucleotides match TRBD1. V shed 6 bases and J 5 bases; nucleotides not matched to a gene: 8. Germline lookup yields CDR1 GTSNPN and CDR2 SVGIG (reference sequence). This CDR3 is built from 14 residues. CDR3 sequence (DNA): TGTGCCTGCCCGAGGACAGGGAAGACCGGGGAGCTGTTTTTT. Protein product: CACPRTGKTGELFF.

The genes are TRBV6-6 and TRBJ2-7; 8 nucleotides align to TRBD2. Germline V gene data show CDR1 as MNHNY and CDR2 as SVGAGI (reference sequence). Losses at the gene ends were 3 bases for V and 3 bases for J; bases not matched to a gene: 1. The CDR3 runs to 13 residues. The CDR3 DNA reads as TGTGCCAGCAGTTATGCGGGAGGCTACGAGCAGTACTTC. Translation: CASSYAGGYEQYF.

This clone came up a few times. The chain links TRBV6-4 to TRBJ2-7; possibly TRBD1 for D (6 bases). Deletions cut 5 bases from V and 2 bases from J, with 25 bases between. From germline, CDR1 is MRHNA and CDR2 SNTAGT. The CDR3 loop spans 18 amino acids. This chain's CDR3 is CASSLTTQTGKGAYEQYF. The DNA of the CDR3 is TGTGCCAGCAGTCTGACGACCCAAACAGGGAAGGGCGCCTACGAGCAGTACTTC.

The chain uses TRBV4-1 and TRBJ2-1, with 7 bases identical to TRBD2. Germline loops: CDR1 MGHRA, CDR2 YSYEKL. V lost 2 bases to trimming and J lost 9 bases; unmatched junction nucleotides: 10. This CDR3 spans 15 amino acids. CDR3 nucleotide sequence: TGCGCCAGCAGCCAACCCCCTAGCGGCAGGCCTGAGCAGTTCTTC. This gives the protein CASSQPPSGRPEQFF.

J is TRBJ1-5 and V is TRBV11-2; perhaps TRBD1 as D (6 bases). V gave up 3 bases and J gave up 3 bases, with 21 bases separating them. Germline V gene sequence: CDR1 SGHAT, CDR2 FQNNGV. This CDR3 region has 18 residues. The CDR3 coding sequence is TGTGCCAGCAGCTTTTGCCCCCACAGGGATTGCCTCAATCAGCCCCAGCATTTT. Its translation: CASSFCPHRDCLNQPQHF.

Concerning this clone: One end of the junction varies from germline; a read error may be responsible. The J gene is TRBJ1-1, the V gene TRBV18; D remains unclear. Germline V lookup: CDR1 KGHSH, CDR2 LQKENI. This CDR3 comprises 12 residues. In DNA, the CDR3 is TGTGCCAGCTCCGTAATAGCAGCTGACGCTTTCTTT. Protein: CASSVIAADAFF.

In its sample, this clone was seen a few times. The V call is TRBV2, the J call TRBJ1-1; D unresolved. CDR1 and CDR2 (germline): SNHLY, FYNNEI. Trimming cost V 7 bases and J 1 base, with 7 bases left between them. The length of the CDR3 is 12 residues. DNA of the CDR3: TGTGCCAGCACAGTAGAGAACACTGAAGCTTTCTTT. Translation gives CASTVENTEAFF. The whole variable domain, filled in from reference TRBV2 and TRBJ1-1, reads EPEVTQTPSHQVTQMGQEVILRCVPISNHLYFYWYRQILGQKVEFLVSFYNNEISEKSEIFDDQFSVERPDGSNFTLKIRSTKLEDSAMYFCASTVENTEAFFGQGTRLTVV.

This sequence joins TRBV7-2 and TRBJ2-5, with 10 bases fitting TRBD2. The CDR3 runs 16 residues. Germline CDR1 is SGHTA and CDR2 is FQGNSA. J gave up 4 bases and V 5 bases, and 10 bases lay outside the gene matches. The CDR3 loop is CASSPSELAGVETQYF. The CDR3 DNA follows: TGTGCCAGCAGCCCGTCTGAGCTAGCGGGAGTAGAGACCCAGTACTTC.

This sequence joins TRBV5-1 and TRBJ2-7, with 8 bases fitting TRBD2. Germline lookup yields CDR1 SGHRS and CDR2 YFSETQ. V lost 3 bases and J lost 1; bases outside the gene matches: 3. The CDR3 is made up of 14 amino acids. CDR3 protein: CASSSGLGSYEQYF. DNA for the CDR3: TGCGCCAGCAGCTCGGGACTAGGGTCCTACGAGCAGTACTTC.

This clone turned up a few times. The rearrangement links TRBV2 to TRBJ1-5, with 7 bases aligning to TRBD1. CDR3 length equals 13 residues. V gave up 7 bases and J gave up 7 bases; unmatched junction bases: 7. Germline V lookup: CDR1 SNHLY, CDR2 FYNNEI. The CDR3 reads CASMGTVGQPQHF. DNA of the CDR3: TGTGCCAGCATGGGGACAGTGGGACAGCCCCAGCATTTT. The full variable domain, rest sourced from reference TRBV2 and TRBJ1-5, is EPEVTQTPSHQVTQMGQEVILRCVPISNHLYFYWYRQILGQKVEFLVSFYNNEISEKSEIFDDQFSVERPDGSNFTLKIRSTKLEDSAMYFCASMGTVGQPQHFGDGTRLSIL.

V is TRBV4-2 and J is TRBJ2-3; D might be TRBD1 (5 bases). V dropped 0 bases and J dropped 3 bases, with 13 bases sitting between them. The CDR3 covers 16 residues. Germline assignment: CDR1 LGHNA and CDR2 YNFKEQ. The CDR3, as DNA: TGTGCCAGCAGCCAAGATTCCAGGGTTGAGACAGATACGCAGTATTTT. Its translation: CASSQDSRVETDTQYF.

The rearrangement uses TRBV5-1 and TRBJ1-1; D uncertain. Trimming cost V 2 bases and J 3 bases, with 11 bases left between them. This CDR3 spans 14 amino acids. Germline V gene lookup returns CDR1 SGHRS and CDR2 YFSETQ. The CDR3 loop reads CASSLLAGDTEAFF. The CDR3 DNA reads as TGCGCCAGCAGCTTACTCGCCGGGGACACTGAAGCTTTCTTT. The full variable domain, with the rest looked up from reference TRBV5-1 and TRBJ1-1, is KAGVTQTPRYLIKTRGQQVTLSCSPISGHRSVSWYQQTPGQGLQFLFEYFSETQRNKGNFPGRFSGRQFSNSRSEMNVSTLELGDSALYLCASSLLAGDTEAFFGQGTRLTVV.

This clone was observed once. The chain's CDR3 is CASSSRTGLADGEKLFF. In DNA, the CDR3 is TGTGCCAGTAGTAGTCGGACAGGACTAGCTGACGGCGAAAAACTGTTTTTT. The V gene is TRBV19, the J gene TRBJ1-4, with 7 bases matching TRBD1. The CDR3 has 17 residues. Germline CDR1 and CDR2: LNHDA and SQIVND (reference sequence). Trimming took 4 bases from V and 8 from J; bases not matched to a gene: 16.

The chain carries TRBV30 and TRBJ1-4; D gene ambiguous. The CDR3 is 12 residues long. The germline gives CDR1 GTSNPN, CDR2 SVGIG (reference sequence). Trimming pared 4 bases from V and 7 bases from J, leaving 10 bases between. This CDR3 reads CAWTRTSEKLFF. For the CDR3, the DNA is TGTGCCTGGACCCGAACGAGTGAAAAACTGTTTTTT.

V and J are TRBV29-1 and TRBJ2-1; 8 bases fit TRBD1. The CDR3 runs to 15 residues. V was clipped by 7 bases and J by 0 bases; unmatched bases: 8. Looked up from germline, CDR1 is SQVTM and CDR2 is ANQGSEA. CDR3 nucleotides: TGCAGCGCCCAAAGACAGGGGAGCTCCTACAATGAGCAGTTCTTC. It encodes CSAQRQGSSYNEQFF.

This clone was recorded once. CDR3 sequence (DNA): TGCGCCAGCAGTGAGTCAAGCGGGATCGGCACAGATACGCAGTATTTT. This translates into CASSESSGIGTDTQYF. The rearrangement uses TRBV10-2 and TRBJ2-3; 7 bases fit TRBD2. CDR1 is WSHSY and CDR2 is SAAADI in the germline V gene. Trimming cost V 0 bases and J 1 base; bases outside gene matches: 4. The CDR3 sequence is 16 residues long.